The sequence of this T cell receptor (beta chain) was determined in a study of Graves' ophthalmopathy and Graves' hyperthyroidism. Beta-chain TCR CDR3 regions were amplified from RNA transcripts. First-round RT-PCR employed HTBI primers, with a second-round multiplex PCR after it. TCRdb processed the multiplex PCR reads anew with MiXCR; each CDR3 protein has one entry. The repertoire includes approximately 700,000 distinct CDR3 sequences, about 41% of them detected once, and more than 3% sits in the top ten. The CDR3 is made up of 15 amino acids. The ends lost 5 bases at V and 5 bases at J; junction bases unmatched: 6. Ophthalmopathy donors showed moderate-to-severe activity, CAS ≥3, NOSPECS ≥4 and a duration under 3 months. Exclusion criteria comprised other autoimmune diseases, uncontrolled infections, pregnancy or lactation in patients. Diagnoses were established from clinical symptoms, serum thyroxine, TRAb, thyroid ultrasound and orbital computed tomography.

This clonotype was seen a few times. Its antigen is unknown. Study-wide points: Most expanded clonotypes in thyroid above 0.001 frequency also showed up in blood.

The sequenced sample consisted of peripheral blood. The TCR was taken from an adult man with Graves' ophthalmopathy. V is TRBV12-3 or TRBV12-4 and J is TRBJ2-7; 13 nucleotides align to TRBD2. CDR3 coding DNA: TGTGCCAGCAGTCCACTAGCGGGAGGGCCCCACGAGCAGTACTTC. Translating it yields CASSPLAGGPHEQYF.